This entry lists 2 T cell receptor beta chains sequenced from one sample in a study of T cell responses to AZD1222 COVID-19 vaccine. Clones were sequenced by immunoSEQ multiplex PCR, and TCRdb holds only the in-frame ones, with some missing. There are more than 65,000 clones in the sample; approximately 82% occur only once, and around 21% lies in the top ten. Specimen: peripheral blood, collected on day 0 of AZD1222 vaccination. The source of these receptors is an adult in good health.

The CDR3: CASSVGGSNYGYTF. CDR3 DNA sequence: TGTGCCAGCAGTGTCGGGGGTTCTAACTATGGCTACACCTTC. The chain is built from TRBV2 and TRBJ1-2, with TRBD1 as a possible D gene (5 bases). Germline CDR1 and CDR2: SNHLY and FYNNEI. The CDR3 spans 14 residues. V lost 4 bases and J lost 0, with 9 bases in between. The variable domain in full, with the rest retrieved from reference TRBV2 and TRBJ1-2, is EPEVTQTPSHQVTQMGQEVILRCVPISNHLYFYWYRQILGQKVEFLVSFYNNEISEKSEIFDDQFSVERPDGSNFTLKIRSTKLEDSAMYFCASSVGGSNYGYTFGSGTRLTVV.

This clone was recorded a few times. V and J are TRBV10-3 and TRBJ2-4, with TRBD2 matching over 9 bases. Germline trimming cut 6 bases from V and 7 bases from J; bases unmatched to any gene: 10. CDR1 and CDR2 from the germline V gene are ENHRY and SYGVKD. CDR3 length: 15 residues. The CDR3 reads CAIRPSSGKKNIQYF. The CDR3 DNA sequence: TGTGCCATCAGGCCCTCTAGCGGGAAGAAGAACATTCAGTACTTC.